The 27 T cell receptor beta chains below come from one sample, sequenced in a study of CDR3 diversity in severe acne. TCRdb re-derived calls from the PCR reads in MiXCR, one entry per CDR3 protein. The profile shows over 70,000 distinct CDR3 sequences, under 60% of them singletons. Sample: blood. All receptors derive from a male donor in good health, without acne.

The V and J genes are TRBV9 and TRBJ1-6; no clear D gene. Deletions cut 0 bases from V and 11 bases from J, with 9 bases between. This CDR3 comprises 13 residues. Looked up from germline, CDR1 is SGDLS and CDR2 is YYNGEE. The DNA for the CDR3 is TGTGCCAGCAGCGTAGGAGGAATGGCACCCCTCCACTTT. The encoded protein is CASSVGGMAPLHF.

The V gene is TRBV2, the J gene TRBJ1-5, with 7 bases matching TRBD1. V dropped 5 bases and J dropped 1; count of bases not matched to a gene: 2. In germline, CDR1 is SNHLY, CDR2 FYNNEI. The CDR3 consists of 14 residues. In nucleotides, the CDR3 is TGTGCCAGCAGTCCGACAGGGAGCAATCAGCCCCAGCATTTT. Its protein product is CASSPTGSNQPQHF.

A few counts support this clonotype. V and J are TRBV15 and TRBJ2-6; TRBD1 matches at 9 bases. The trim removed 8 bases at V and 0 bases at J, leaving 5 bases unmatched. Per germline, CDR1 LNHNV and CDR2 YYDKDF (reference sequence). The CDR3 covers 16 residues. CDR3: CATGTGTNSGANVLTF. Written as DNA, the CDR3 is TGTGCCACCGGGACAGGGACTAACTCTGGGGCCAACGTCCTGACTTTC.

This clonotype was seen at least ten times. This chain links TRBV20-1 with TRBJ1-1, with 7 bases lining up with TRBD1. Looked up from germline, CDR1 is DFQATT and CDR2 is SNEGSKA (reference sequence). The V segment lost 1 base and the J segment 12 bases; nucleotides outside the gene matches: 11. The CDR3 has 13 amino acids. The CDR3 DNA reads as TGCAGTGCTAGAGGACCCGAGACAGGGAGGTCTTTCTTT. Translated, it gives CSARGPETGRSFF.

DNA for the CDR3: TGCAGCGTTGGATTGGGAAGCAATCAGCCCCAGCATTTT. Translated, it gives CSVGLGSNQPQHF. The chain uses TRBV29-1 and TRBJ1-5, with D unclear. Trimming took off 4 bases at V and 1 base at J, with 8 bases between the two ends. Germline V gives CDR1 SQVTM, CDR2 ANQGSEA. The CDR3 is 13 residues long.

This chain links TRBV2 with TRBJ1-6; perhaps TRBD1 as D (6 bases). The germline CDR1 and CDR2 sequences are SNHLY and FYNNEI. V lost 3 bases, J lost 7 bases, and 7 bases lay in between. The CDR3 sequence is 13 residues long. The CDR3 here is CASSEQGNSPLHF. The CDR3 nucleotides are TGTGCCAGCAGTGAGCAGGGGAATTCACCCCTCCACTTT.

V and J are TRBV20-1 and TRBJ2-7, with TRBD2 identical over 8 bases. The CDR3 is 13 residues long. The J segment lost 4 bases and the V segment lost 2 bases, leaving 4 bases of the junction unmatched. The germline V gene encodes CDR1 DFQATT and CDR2 SNEGSKA (reference sequence). The chain's CDR3 is CSARLAGFYEQYF. The CDR3 DNA sequence: TGCAGTGCTAGACTAGCGGGCTTTTACGAGCAGTACTTC.

This chain connects TRBV24-1 to TRBJ2-3; possible D gene TRBD1, 6 bases. This CDR3 comprises 16 residues. V lost 2 bases and J 3 bases, leaving 14 bases between the germline ends. The germline V gene encodes CDR1 KGHDR and CDR2 SFDVKD. The CDR3 protein is CATSDSQGGRTDTQYF. In DNA, the CDR3 is TGTGCCACCAGTGATTCACAGGGCGGAAGGACAGATACGCAGTATTTT.

This clonotype was observed a single time. This chain joins TRBV5-4 and TRBJ1-6; 7 bases line up with TRBD1. J gave up 9 bases and V 4 bases, and 7 bases lay outside the gene matches. This CDR3 is built from 14 residues. CDR1 and CDR2 from the germline V gene are SGHNT and YYREEE (reference sequence). CDR3 coding DNA: TGTGCCAGCAGCCCGGACAGGAACTTTTCACCCCTCCACTTT. It codes for CASSPDRNFSPLHF.

This clonotype appeared many times. The CDR3 is CASSTPGLENTIYF. As DNA, the CDR3 is TGTGCCAGCAGCACCCCAGGGTTGGAAAACACCATATATTTT. V and J are TRBV3-1 and TRBJ1-3; weak D call: TRBD1 (5 bases). Trimming took 5 bases from V and 6 from J, leaving 14 bases between them. Germline CDR1 and CDR2: LGHDT and YNNKEL (reference sequence). CDR3 size: 14 residues.

This clonotype appeared many times. This chain joins TRBV11-3 and TRBJ1-5; D gene ambiguous. The germline gives CDR1 SGHNT, CDR2 YENEEA. Trimming took 2 bases from V and 0 from J, leaving 17 bases between them. This CDR3 has 18 residues. This CDR3 reads CASSLRRHDGYSNQPQHF. The CDR3 DNA sequence: TGTGCCAGCAGCTTACGTAGGCATGACGGTTATAGCAATCAGCCCCAGCATTTT.

The chain recombines TRBV7-9 with TRBJ2-3; D is possibly TRBD2 (5 bases). CDR1 SEHNR and CDR2 FQNEAQ come from the germline V gene (reference sequence). V lost 7 bases, J lost 0 bases, and 11 bases lay in between. This CDR3 contains 14 residues. CDR3 DNA sequence: TGTGCCAGCACCCCTAGCCATAGCACAGATACGCAGTATTTT. Its protein is CASTPSHSTDTQYF.

The CDR3 DNA is TGTGCCAGCAGCGTCCTAGGGGAGCTCTATGGCTACACCTTC. Its translation: CASSVLGELYGYTF. The chain has TRBV6-4 and TRBJ1-2; D is possibly TRBD1 (5 bases). The ends were cut back, 6 bases at V and 4 bases at J, with 15 bases in the middle. Germline-derived CDR1 and CDR2 are MRHNA and SNTAGT. CDR3 length equals 14 residues.

To note about this clonotype: The CDR3 ends on some other residue instead of the conserved phenylalanine or tryptophan, so this is likely a read error. The CDR3 DNA follows: TGCAGTGCTAGTAAGGACATTTACGAGCAGTACCTC. Translation: CSASKDIYEQYL. The gene calls are TRBV20-1 and TRBJ2-7, with D maybe TRBD1 (5 bases). V was pared by 3 bases and J by 4 bases, with 10 bases between. The length of the CDR3 is 12 residues. CDR1 and CDR2 (germline): DFQATT, SNEGSKA (reference sequence).

This clonotype was counted between two and nine times. The rearrangement uses TRBV7-2 and TRBJ2-7, with unresolved D. CDR1 is SGHTA, CDR2 FQGNSA, per germline. The CDR3 consists of 14 residues. V was trimmed by 5 bases and J by 7 bases, leaving 18 bases between them. DNA of the CDR3: TGTGCCAGCAGCCCCCATGGGCAGGAGTCTGAGCAGTACTTC. As protein: CASSPHGQESEQYF.

This sequence joins TRBV7-9 and TRBJ2-3, with 8 bases fitting TRBD2. Trimming cost V 1 base and J 0 bases; bases outside gene matches: 9. CDR1 is SEHNR, CDR2 FQNEAQ, per germline (reference sequence). This CDR3 is built from 18 residues. CDR3 in amino acids: CASSLDKSGGLSTDTQYF. The CDR3 nucleotides read TGTGCCAGCAGCTTAGATAAGAGCGGGGGCCTTAGCACAGATACGCAGTATTTT.

For this clonotype: No conserved phenylalanine or tryptophan ends this CDR3, so it is likely a read error. This chain links TRBV7-3 with TRBJ2-2; 10 bases are a match to TRBD2. Germline values: CDR1 SGHTA, CDR2 FQGTGA. V was pared by 5 bases and J by 1 base, with 7 bases of the junction left unmatched. The CDR3 consists of 17 residues. CDR3 in DNA: TGTGCCAGCAGCACAGGACTAGCGGAGATGAACACCGGGGAGCTGTTTTCT. Its translation: CASSTGLAEMNTGELFS.

V usage is TRBV7-6 and J usage is TRBJ1-4; D is possibly TRBD1 (5 bases). Germline V gene lookup returns CDR1 SGHVS and CDR2 FNYEAQ. This CDR3 contains 14 residues. Trimming shortened V by 3 bases and J by 3 bases, and 8 bases separated the two germline ends. This CDR3 reads CASSFGTANEKLFF. CDR3 in DNA: TGTGCCAGCAGCTTCGGGACGGCTAATGAAAAACTGTTTTTT.

CDR3 in DNA: TGTGCCAGTAGTCTCAGGGGAGATACGCAGTTCTTC. This sequence encodes CASSLRGDTQFF. V and J are TRBV19 and TRBJ2-1, with a weak D call TRBD1 (6 bases). Germline-derived CDR1 and CDR2 are LNHDA and SQIVND (reference sequence). Trimming stripped 5 bases from V and 12 bases from J, with 14 bases between. The CDR3 extends over 12 amino acids. Full variable domain (rest looked up from reference TRBV19 and TRBJ2-1): DGGITQSPKYLFRKEGQNVTLSCEQNLNHDAMYWYRQDPGQGLRLIYYSQIVNDFQKGDIAEGYSVSREKKESFPLTVTSAQKNPTAFYLCASSLRGDTQFFGPGTRLTVL.

This clonotype was counted many times. V gene TRBV19 combines with J gene TRBJ1-5; D is uncertain. Germline CDR1 LNHDA, CDR2 SQIVND (reference sequence). V was cut by 4 bases and J by 4 bases, with 11 bases left in between. The CDR3 is 14 amino acids. The CDR3 nucleotides are TGTGCCAGTAGTACAGTTATCTTAAATCAGCCCCAGCATTTT. Translated: CASSTVILNQPQHF.

In the case of this clonotype: A much larger clonotype is one base distant, so this may be a read error. V and J are TRBV12-3 or TRBV12-4 and TRBJ1-5; D is possibly TRBD1 (6 bases). This CDR3 is built from 16 residues. CDR3 in amino acids: CAGSLRAGDSNQPQHF. The CDR3 DNA reads TGTGCCGGCAGTTTAAGGGCAGGGGATAGCAATCAGCCCCAGCATTTT.

The genes are TRBV25-1 and TRBJ1-2; D ambiguous. CDR3 length: 13 residues. V gave up 5 bases and J gave up 8 bases, with 15 bases separating them. Germline V lookup: CDR1 MGHDK, CDR2 SYGVNS. CDR3 coding DNA: TGTGCCAGCAGTTTACGTCGCCTGGGGGGCTACACCTTC. Translating gives CASSLRRLGGYTF.

This clonotype has more than one count but fewer than ten. This CDR3 is CASSQYVGPRSVEAFF. The CDR3 DNA sequence: TGCGCCAGCAGCCAATATGTTGGGCCGAGGTCCGTCGAAGCTTTCTTT. The V call is TRBV4-1, the J call TRBJ1-1; D ambiguous. The CDR3 totals 16 residues. Trimming stripped 2 bases from V and 8 bases from J, with 21 bases between. Germline V gene sequence: CDR1 MGHRA, CDR2 YSYEKL.

Relative to its sample, this clonotype is medium-sized (0.01 to 0.1%). V usage is TRBV20-1 and J usage is TRBJ2-6; the D gene could be TRBD1 or TRBD2 (5 bases each). Trimming pared 5 bases from V and 4 bases from J, leaving 12 bases between. The CDR3 loop spans 14 amino acids. CDR1 is DFQATT and CDR2 is SNEGSKA in the germline V gene (reference sequence). This chain's CDR3 is CSAERAGGANVLTF. DNA of the CDR3: TGCAGTGCTGAGAGGGCAGGGGGGGCCAACGTCCTGACTTTC.

This clonotype occurred once. V and J are TRBV7-3 and TRBJ2-1; no clear D gene. The CDR3 consists of 12 residues. CDR1 is SGHTA and CDR2 is FQGTGA in the germline V gene. V lost 6 bases and J 9 bases, leaving 12 bases between the germline ends. The CDR3 nucleotides are TGTGCCAGCAGACCCTCGGGTTCTGAGCAGTTCTTC. Encoded protein: CASRPSGSEQFF.

V gene TRBV3-1 combines with J gene TRBJ2-6; 9 bases map to TRBD1. This CDR3 is 19 amino acids long. Germline V CDR1 and CDR2: LGHDT, YNNKEL (reference sequence). Trimming removed 3 bases from V and 0 bases from J; junction bases left unmatched: 9. The CDR3 sequence: CASSQGQGITRSGANVLTF. The CDR3 DNA reads TGTGCCAGCAGCCAGGGACAGGGAATTACCCGCTCTGGGGCCAACGTCCTGACTTTC.

About this clonotype itself: It may be a read error: a sequence one base away is much more abundant. This chain connects TRBV24-1 to TRBJ1-1, with D hard to call. The CDR3 consists of 13 residues. CDR1 is KGHDR and CDR2 is SFDVKD in the germline V gene. Between the trimmed V and J ends, which lost 4 bases and 6 bases, there was a span of 11 bases. The CDR3 reads CATSDPDAAEAFF. CDR3 DNA: TGTGCCACCAGTGACCCAGACGCGGCTGAAGCTTTCTTT.